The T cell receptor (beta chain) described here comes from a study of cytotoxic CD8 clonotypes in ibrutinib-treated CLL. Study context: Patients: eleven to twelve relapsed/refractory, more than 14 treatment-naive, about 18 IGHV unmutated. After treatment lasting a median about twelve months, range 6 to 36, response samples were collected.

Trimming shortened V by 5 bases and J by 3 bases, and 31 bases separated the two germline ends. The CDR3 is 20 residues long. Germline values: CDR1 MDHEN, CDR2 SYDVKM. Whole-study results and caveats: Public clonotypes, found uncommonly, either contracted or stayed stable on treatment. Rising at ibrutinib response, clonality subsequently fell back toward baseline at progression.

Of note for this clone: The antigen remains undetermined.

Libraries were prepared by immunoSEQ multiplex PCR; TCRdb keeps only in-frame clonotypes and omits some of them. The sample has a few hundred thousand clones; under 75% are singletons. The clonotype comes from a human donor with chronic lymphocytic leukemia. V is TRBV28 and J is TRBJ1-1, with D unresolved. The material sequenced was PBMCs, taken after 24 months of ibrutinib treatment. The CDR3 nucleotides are TGTGCCAGCAGTAATAGCCCTTTTCTACGAGTCACCCACTTGGACACTGAAGCTTTCTTT. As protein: CASSNSPFLRVTHLDTEAFF.